The 19 T cell receptor beta chains in this list originate from one sample, sequenced in a study of cytotoxic CD8 clonotypes in ibrutinib-treated CLL. The repertoire was sequenced with immunoSEQ multiplex PCR; TCRdb's copy has only in-frame clones and lacks some. The repertoire holds over 200,000 clones, with 75% to 85% as singletons. The starting material was PBMCs, obtained after 12 months of ibrutinib treatment. The receptor source for this set is a human donor with chronic lymphocytic leukemia.

Worth noting for this clone: The sample holds other DNA sequences that translate to the same CDR3. The V and J genes are TRBV5-1 and TRBJ2-5, with TRBD1 identical over 7 bases. The germline gives CDR1 SGHRS, CDR2 YFSETQ. Trimming cost V 0 bases and J 4 bases; bases outside gene matches: 3. The CDR3 contains 14 residues. CDR3 sequence (DNA): TGCGCCAGCAGCTTGGGACAGGGCCCAGAGACCCAGTACTTC. Its protein is CASSLGQGPETQYF.

J is TRBJ2-7 and V is TRBV6-1, with D possibly matching TRBD2 (6 bases). The CDR3 has 15 amino acids. Looked up from germline, CDR1 is MNHNS and CDR2 is SASEGT. Trimming shortened V by 6 bases and J by 0 bases, and 15 bases separated the two germline ends. CDR3 nucleotide sequence: TGTGCCAGCAGAGCCGTGGGGGGTAGCTCCTACGAGCAGTACTTC. Amino acid sequence: CASRAVGGSSYEQYF.

This clone was recorded a few times. V usage is TRBV6-6 and J usage is TRBJ2-7, with TRBD1 matching over 8 bases. Losses at the gene ends were 5 bases for V and 9 bases for J; bases not matched to a gene: 15. CDR1 is MNHNY, CDR2 SVGAGI, per germline (reference sequence). CDR3 size: 15 residues. CDR3 in DNA: TGTGCCAGCAGTCTCCCTGAGGCAGGGGGCACTCCGCAGTACTTC. Residues: CASSLPEAGGTPQYF.

This chain links TRBV5-1 with TRBJ2-1, with 9 bases that match TRBD2. The J segment lost 6 bases and the V segment lost 0 bases, leaving 4 bases of the junction unmatched. This CDR3 region has 15 residues. Germline CDR1 SGHRS, CDR2 YFSETQ. The CDR3 sequence is CASSLVAGGPNEQFF. The DNA for the CDR3 is TGCGCCAGCAGCTTGGTTGCGGGGGGGCCCAATGAGCAGTTCTTC.

V usage is TRBV11-3 and J usage is TRBJ2-7, with D possibly being TRBD1 or TRBD2 (5 bases each). The germline V gene has CDR1 SGHNT and CDR2 YENEEA. The CDR3 is 16 residues long. Deletions cut 1 base from V and 5 bases from J, with 18 bases between. The CDR3 here is CASSLGRGTVRDEQYF. CDR3 in DNA: TGTGCCAGCAGCTTAGGCCGAGGGACCGTTCGGGACGAGCAGTACTTC.

This sequence joins TRBV29-1 and TRBJ1-2, with TRBD1 matching over 7 bases. Germline V gives CDR1 SQVTM, CDR2 ANQGSEA. CDR3 length: 15 residues. Trimming removed 3 bases from V and 3 bases from J; junction bases left unmatched: 10. The DNA for the CDR3 is TGCAGCGTTGACTCCCGGGACAGCAACTACTATGGCTACACCTTC. Its protein product is CSVDSRDSNYYGYTF.

This rearrangement joins TRBV4-2 to TRBJ1-2, with D perhaps matching TRBD1 (5 bases). The germline V and J ends were trimmed by 1 base and 4 bases, with 16 bases remaining between them. The CDR3 loop spans 16 amino acids. Germline V gene sequence: CDR1 LGHNA, CDR2 YNFKEQ. CDR3 protein: CASSQVFNTGFYGYTF. As DNA, the CDR3 is TGTGCCAGCAGCCAAGTTTTTAACACAGGCTTCTATGGCTACACCTTC.

This clone has just one count. The chain links TRBV28 to TRBJ2-7; D gene unclear. Trimming left V 7 bases short and J 3 bases short, with 13 bases between. Per germline, CDR1 MDHEN and CDR2 SYDVKM. The CDR3 loop spans 13 amino acids. The CDR3 region has the DNA TGTGCCAGCACCTCCTCGACGGACTACGAGCAGTACTTC. This sequence encodes CASTSSTDYEQYF.

This sequence joins TRBV6-1 and TRBJ2-3; D gene ambiguous. The CDR3 is made up of 14 amino acids. CDR1 MNHNS and CDR2 SASEGT come from the germline V gene. Trimming shortened V by 5 bases and J by 2 bases, and 11 bases separated the two germline ends. CDR3 sequence (DNA): TGTGCCAGCAGTCCCCCTGGCGACACAGATACGCAGTATTTT. Its translation: CASSPPGDTDTQYF.

V and J are TRBV29-1 and TRBJ2-1; D perhaps matches TRBD2 (5 bases). CDR1 SQVTM and CDR2 ANQGSEA come from the germline V gene. The V end lost 5 bases, the J end lost 0 bases, and 20 bases lay between the germline ends. The CDR3 consists of 17 residues. The CDR3 is CSVRETLRRSSYNEQFF. Written as DNA, the CDR3 is TGCAGCGTTAGGGAAACGCTCAGGAGGAGCTCCTACAATGAGCAGTTCTTC.

V gene TRBV5-1 combines with J gene TRBJ2-4; no definite D call. Trimming left V 4 bases short and J 7 bases short, with 15 bases between. Germline assignment: CDR1 SGHRS and CDR2 YFSETQ. This CDR3 contains 14 residues. As DNA, the CDR3 is TGCGCCAGCAGCGAAAAACCACCACCGAACATTCAGTACTTC. Protein sequence: CASSEKPPPNIQYF.

This chain joins TRBV28 and TRBJ2-7; D perhaps matches TRBD1 (5 bases). Germline-derived CDR1 and CDR2 are MDHEN and SYDVKM. The CDR3 sequence is 18 residues long. Between the trimmed V and J ends, which lost 2 bases and 5 bases, there was a span of 25 bases. The CDR3 sequence is CASSLSGQSTRRDDEQYF. Written as DNA, the CDR3 is TGTGCCAGCAGTTTAAGTGGACAATCGACCCGCCGCGACGACGAGCAGTACTTC.

This clone has just one count. The chain combines TRBV27 with TRBJ1-5; D gene ambiguous. This CDR3 comprises 14 residues. Germline-derived CDR1 and CDR2 are MNHEY and SMNVEV (reference sequence). The germline V and J ends were trimmed by 3 bases and 2 bases, with 8 bases remaining between them. DNA of the CDR3: TGTGCCAGCAGTTTCGGGAGTGGCAATCAGCCCCAGCATTTT. This gives the protein CASSFGSGNQPQHF.

The chain employs TRBV7-8 and TRBJ2-7, with D perhaps TRBD1 (7 bases). The CDR3 is 16 residues long. Per germline, CDR1 SGHVS and CDR2 FQNEAQ. V dropped 5 bases and J dropped 7 bases, with 24 bases sitting between them. The CDR3 sequence: CASSEVGGTAPLEQYF. CDR3 DNA: TGTGCCAGCAGCGAAGTAGGGGGGACAGCGCCCTTGGAGCAGTACTTC.

The rearrangement links TRBV19 to TRBJ1-5; D is possibly TRBD1 (5 bases). CDR1 and CDR2 (germline): LNHDA, SQIVND (reference sequence). The V end lost 5 bases, the J end lost 6 bases, and 11 bases lay between the germline ends. The length of the CDR3 is 13 residues. This CDR3 is CASSDRASQPQHF. The CDR3 bases are TGTGCCAGTAGTGACAGAGCAAGTCAGCCCCAGCATTTT.

The genes are TRBV28 and TRBJ1-1, with 7 nucleotides matching TRBD1. After removal of 4 bases from V and 4 bases from J, the junction contained 9 bases not matched to a gene. The CDR3 spans 15 residues. In germline, CDR1 is MDHEN, CDR2 SYDVKM. The CDR3 is CASSSTGSGVTEAFF. CDR3 in DNA: TGTGCCAGCAGTTCGACAGGGAGCGGGGTCACTGAAGCTTTCTTT.

CDR3 residues: CASSSQGVPLYEQYF. The CDR3 DNA sequence: TGTGCCAGCAGCTCACAGGGTGTTCCACTCTACGAGCAGTACTTC. The rearrangement joins TRBV7-9 to TRBJ2-7; tentatively, D is TRBD1 (6 bases). Germline CDR1 and CDR2: SEHNR and FQNEAQ (reference sequence). Trimming removed 4 bases from V and 3 bases from J, with 16 bases in between. This CDR3 comprises 15 residues.

The chain recombines TRBV27 with TRBJ2-2, with 9 bases lining up with TRBD1. Trimming at V came to 5 bases and at J to 2 bases, leaving 3 bases not matched to a gene. The CDR3 has 15 residues. Germline V gene sequence: CDR1 MNHEY, CDR2 SMNVEV (reference sequence). Here the CDR3 DNA reads TGTGCCAGCAGTCCACAGGGGGCCAACACCGGGGAGCTGTTTTTT. It is translated as CASSPQGANTGELFF.

V usage is TRBV27 and J usage is TRBJ2-1, with D unclear. The CDR3 totals 15 residues. CDR1 is MNHEY and CDR2 is SMNVEV in the germline V gene (reference sequence). The ends were cut back, 2 bases at V and 0 bases at J, with 8 bases in the middle. The DNA for the CDR3 is TGTGCCAGCAGTTTAACCCAGAGCTCCTACAATGAGCAGTTCTTC. It translates to CASSLTQSSYNEQFF.